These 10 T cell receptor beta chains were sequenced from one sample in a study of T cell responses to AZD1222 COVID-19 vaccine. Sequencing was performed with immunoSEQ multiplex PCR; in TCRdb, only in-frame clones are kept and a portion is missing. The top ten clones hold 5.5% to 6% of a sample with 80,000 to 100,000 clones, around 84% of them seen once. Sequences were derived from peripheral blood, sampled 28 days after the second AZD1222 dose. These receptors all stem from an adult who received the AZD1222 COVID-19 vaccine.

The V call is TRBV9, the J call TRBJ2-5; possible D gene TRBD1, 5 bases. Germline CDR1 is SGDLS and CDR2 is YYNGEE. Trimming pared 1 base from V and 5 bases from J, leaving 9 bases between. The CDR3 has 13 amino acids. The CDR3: CASSVRGGETQYF. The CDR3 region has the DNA TGTGCCAGCAGCGTAAGGGGTGGGGAGACCCAGTACTTC.

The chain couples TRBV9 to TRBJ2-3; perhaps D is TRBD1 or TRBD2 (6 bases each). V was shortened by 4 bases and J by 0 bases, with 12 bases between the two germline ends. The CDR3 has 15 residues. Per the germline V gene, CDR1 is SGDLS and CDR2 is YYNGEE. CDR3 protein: CASSTLGGSTDTQYF. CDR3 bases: TGTGCCAGCAGCACGCTAGGGGGGAGCACAGATACGCAGTATTTT.

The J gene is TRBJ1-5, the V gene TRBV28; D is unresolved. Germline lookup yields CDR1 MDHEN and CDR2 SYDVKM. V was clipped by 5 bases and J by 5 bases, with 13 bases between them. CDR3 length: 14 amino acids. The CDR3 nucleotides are TGTGCCAGCAGTCCCGGCGGTCTACATCAGCCCCAGCATTTT. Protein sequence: CASSPGGLHQPQHF.

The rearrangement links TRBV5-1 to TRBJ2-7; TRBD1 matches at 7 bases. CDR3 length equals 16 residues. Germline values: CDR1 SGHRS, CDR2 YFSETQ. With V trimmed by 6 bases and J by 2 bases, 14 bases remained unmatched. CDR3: CASTEIRDSQTYEQYF. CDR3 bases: TGCGCCAGCACCGAGATCCGGGACAGCCAAACCTACGAGCAGTACTTC.

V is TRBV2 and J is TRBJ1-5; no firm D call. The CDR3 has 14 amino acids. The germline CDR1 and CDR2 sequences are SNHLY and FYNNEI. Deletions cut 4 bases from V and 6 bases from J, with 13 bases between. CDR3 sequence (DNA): TGTGCCAGCAGTGCTGACGGAATTTCTCAGCCCCAGCATTTT. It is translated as CASSADGISQPQHF.

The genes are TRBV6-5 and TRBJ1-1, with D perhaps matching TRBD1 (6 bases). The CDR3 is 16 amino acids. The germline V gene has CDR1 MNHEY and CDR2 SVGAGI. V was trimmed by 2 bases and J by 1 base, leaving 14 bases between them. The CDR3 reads CASSYRGGIRNTEAFF. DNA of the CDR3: TGTGCCAGCAGTTACAGGGGGGGGATTCGGAACACTGAAGCTTTCTTT.

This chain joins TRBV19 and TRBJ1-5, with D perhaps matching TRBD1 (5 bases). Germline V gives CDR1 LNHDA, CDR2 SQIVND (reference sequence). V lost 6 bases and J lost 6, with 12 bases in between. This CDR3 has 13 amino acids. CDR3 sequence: CASSNQGTQPQHF. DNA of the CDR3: TGTGCCAGTAGCAATCAGGGTACTCAGCCCCAGCATTTT. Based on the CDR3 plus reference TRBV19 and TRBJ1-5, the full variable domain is DGGITQSPKYLFRKEGQNVTLSCEQNLNHDAMYWYRQDPGQGLRLIYYSQIVNDFQKGDIAEGYSVSREKKESFPLTVTSAQKNPTAFYLCASSNQGTQPQHFGDGTRLSIL.

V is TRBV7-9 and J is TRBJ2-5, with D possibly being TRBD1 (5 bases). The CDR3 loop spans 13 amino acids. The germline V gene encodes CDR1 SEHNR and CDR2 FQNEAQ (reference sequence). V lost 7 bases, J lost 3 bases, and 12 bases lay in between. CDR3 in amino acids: CASTRAGKETQYF. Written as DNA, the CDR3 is TGTGCCAGCACGCGTGCAGGGAAAGAGACCCAGTACTTC.

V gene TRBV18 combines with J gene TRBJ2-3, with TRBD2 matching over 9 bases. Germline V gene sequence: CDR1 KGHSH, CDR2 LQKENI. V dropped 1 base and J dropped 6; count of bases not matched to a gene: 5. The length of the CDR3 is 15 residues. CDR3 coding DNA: TGTGCCAGCTCACCACAGGTTAGCGGGGGTGATACGCAGTATTTT. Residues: CASSPQVSGGDTQYF.

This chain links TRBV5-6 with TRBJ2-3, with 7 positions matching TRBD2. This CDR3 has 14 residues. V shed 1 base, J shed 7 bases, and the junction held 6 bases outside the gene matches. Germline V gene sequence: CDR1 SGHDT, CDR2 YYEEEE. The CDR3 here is CASSLPGGIYTQYF. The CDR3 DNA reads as TGTGCCAGCAGCTTGCCCGGGGGGATATATACGCAGTATTTT.